The 17 T cell receptor beta chains below all came from one sample that was sequenced in a study of T-cell memory formation after mild COVID-19. MiXCR, applied by TCRdb to the 5' RACE reads, yields one record per CDR3 protein. Among some 440,000 distinct CDR3 sequences, around 25% were seen once, and the ten largest hold approximately 13%. Sequencing was performed on PBMCs or a T cell subset sorted from them (not recorded which). The receptors stem from an adult woman who had mild COVID-19 (a few samples of this study predate the infection). Cell type and time point are not known.

The chain carries TRBV11-2 and TRBJ2-7, with D unresolved. CDR3 size: 12 residues. V dropped 8 bases and J dropped 0 bases, with 8 bases sitting between them. CDR1 SGHAT and CDR2 FQNNGV come from the germline V gene. CDR3 DNA: TGTGCCAGCCAAGCGCACTCCTACGAGCAGTACTTC. Amino acids: CASQAHSYEQYF.

This clonotype was counted at least ten times. The chain is built from TRBV5-1 and TRBJ2-3; TRBD2 aligns across 13 bases. Per the germline V gene, CDR1 is SGHRS and CDR2 is YFSETQ. This CDR3 is built from 16 residues. The junction had 2 bases not matched to a gene; V was cut back by 2 bases and J by 2 bases. The DNA of the CDR3 is TGCGCCAGCAGCTTCACTAGCGGGGGGGCCACAGATACGCAGTATTTT. This codes for CASSFTSGGATDTQYF.

This clonotype has a handful of counts. The rearrangement links TRBV11-2 to TRBJ2-7, with D unclear. CDR1 SGHAT and CDR2 FQNNGV come from the germline V gene. The V and J ends lost 0 bases and 5 bases respectively, with 11 bases between them. This CDR3 is built from 14 residues. DNA for the CDR3: TGTGCCAGCAGCTTAGAGCCGAACGGCCACGAGCAGTACTTC. It translates to CASSLEPNGHEQYF.

This clonotype turned up a few times. The chain joins TRBV12-3 or TRBV12-4 to TRBJ1-3; tentative D call: TRBD1 (6 bases). Deletions cut 7 bases from V and 0 bases from J, with 13 bases between. CDR3 length: 15 amino acids. The CDR3 sequence is CASTPQGHSGNTIYF. CDR3 DNA sequence: TGTGCCAGCACCCCACAGGGACACTCTGGAAACACCATATATTTT.

The gene calls are TRBV6-5 and TRBJ2-7, with D maybe TRBD2 (5 bases). The V and J ends lost 2 bases and 7 bases respectively, with 12 bases between them. The CDR3 extends over 13 amino acids. Germline CDR1 is MNHEY and CDR2 is SVGAGI. The CDR3 nucleotides read TGTGCCAGCAGTTACGAGGCTCCGGGGGAGCAGTACTTC. Residues: CASSYEAPGEQYF.

This clonotype was seen just once. In DNA, the CDR3 is TGTGCCAGCAGCTGGGCGGGGGTCTACGAGCAGTACTTC. Its translation: CASSWAGVYEQYF. J is TRBJ2-7 and V is TRBV5-4, with 7 bases lining up with TRBD2. The CDR3 spans 13 residues. CDR1 is SGHNT, CDR2 YYREEE, per germline (reference sequence). The junction had 3 bases not matched to a gene; V was cut back by 3 bases and J by 3 bases.

The chain links TRBV7-6 to TRBJ1-5; 7 bases map to TRBD1. The CDR3 is made up of 15 amino acids. The J segment lost 3 bases and the V segment lost 5 bases, leaving 7 bases of the junction unmatched. Germline loops: CDR1 SGHVS, CDR2 FNYEAQ. The CDR3: CASSHRQGTNQPQHF. The CDR3, as DNA: TGTGCCAGCAGCCATCGACAGGGTACCAATCAGCCCCAGCATTTT.

This rearrangement joins TRBV5-5 to TRBJ2-7; TRBD1 matches at 7 bases. The germline V gene encodes CDR1 SGHKS and CDR2 YYEKEE (reference sequence). Unmatched junction bases numbered 11, after V lost 3 bases and J lost 5 bases. CDR3 size: 15 residues. The CDR3 spells CASSSEDRVVDEQYF. The CDR3 DNA sequence: TGTGCCAGCAGCTCGGAAGACAGGGTCGTCGACGAGCAGTACTTC.

This clonotype was seen only a few times. The chain uses TRBV28 and TRBJ2-7, with 7 bases lining up with TRBD1. CDR3 length equals 16 residues. Trimming at V came to 5 bases and at J to 2 bases, leaving 12 bases not matched to a gene. Germline V gives CDR1 MDHEN, CDR2 SYDVKM. Here the CDR3 reads CASSPRQGKPTYEQYF. CDR3 nucleotide sequence: TGTGCCAGCAGTCCGAGACAGGGCAAACCTACCTACGAGCAGTACTTC.

The chain joins TRBV15 to TRBJ1-2, with 9 nucleotides matching TRBD1. Germline values: CDR1 LNHNV, CDR2 YYDKDF (reference sequence). V lost 4 bases to trimming and J lost 8 bases; unmatched junction nucleotides: 8. CDR3 length equals 14 residues. Here the CDR3 reads CATSNDRGSRGYTF. In DNA, the CDR3 is TGTGCCACCAGCAACGACAGGGGGAGTAGGGGCTACACCTTC.

V gene TRBV21-1 combines with J gene TRBJ1-3. TRBV21-1 is given as a pseudogene. The CDR3 has 20 amino acids. CDR3 sequence (DNA): TGTGCCAGCATCACCCGCGTCACCCCGCCGGGGGGCCCGGCTGGAAACACCATATATTTT. This sequence encodes CASITRVTPPGGPAGNTIYF.

The chain uses TRBV21-1 and TRBJ1-2; the table's D call, TRBD1, has no DNA check behind it. TRBV21-1 is labeled a pseudogene. The CDR3 runs to 14 residues. CDR3 DNA sequence: TGTGCCAGCAGCAAGGCCACAGGGGAGCATGGCTACACCTTC. Its translation is CASSKATGEHGYTF.

This clonotype appeared a few times. The CDR3 sequence: CAINSGGNYGYTF. In DNA, the CDR3 is TGTGCCATCAATAGCGGAGGGAACTATGGCTACACCTTC. The genes are TRBV10-3 and TRBJ1-2; the D is unclear. V gave up 7 bases and J gave up 2 bases, with 11 bases separating them. The CDR3 has 13 residues. From germline, CDR1 is ENHRY and CDR2 SYGVKD.

This clonotype was detected a few times. The CDR3 here is CASSREVPRTDTQYF. CDR3 in DNA: TGCGCCAGCAGCCGGGAGGTACCCCGCACAGATACGCAGTATTTT. This chain uses TRBV5-1 with TRBJ2-3; TRBD2 agrees at 7 bases. The CDR3 runs 15 residues. Per the germline V gene, CDR1 is SGHRS and CDR2 is YFSETQ. J was trimmed by 1 base and V by 4 bases; bases with no gene match: 6. The variable domain in full, with the rest retrieved from reference TRBV5-1 and TRBJ2-3, is KAGVTQTPRYLIKTRGQQVTLSCSPISGHRSVSWYQQTPGQGLQFLFEYFSETQRNKGNFPGRFSGRQFSNSRSEMNVSTLELGDSALYLCASSREVPRTDTQYFGPGTRLTVL.

The chain recombines TRBV5-1 with TRBJ2-7; unclear D gene. V was cut by 0 bases and J by 3 bases, with 7 bases left in between. Per germline, CDR1 SGHRS and CDR2 YFSETQ. This CDR3 is 13 amino acids long. CDR3 amino acids: CASSLGGHYEQYF. The CDR3 coding sequence is TGCGCCAGCAGCTTGGGTGGCCACTACGAGCAGTACTTC.

V and J are TRBV20-1 and TRBJ1-2, with 7 bases identical to TRBD1. CDR3 length: 13 residues. Trimming at V came to 5 bases and at J to 2 bases, leaving 5 bases not matched to a gene. Germline loops: CDR1 DFQATT, CDR2 SNEGSKA (reference sequence). The CDR3: CSAFDRVNYGYTF. The DNA of the CDR3 is TGCAGTGCTTTCGACAGGGTGAACTATGGCTACACCTTC.

The chain recombines TRBV20-1 with TRBJ2-2, with D perhaps being TRBD1 or TRBD2 (5 bases each). Trimming shortened V by 5 bases and J by 1 base, and 17 bases separated the two germline ends. The CDR3 totals 16 residues. Per the germline V gene, CDR1 is DFQATT and CDR2 is SNEGSKA (reference sequence). In nucleotides, the CDR3 is TGCAGTGCTTGGGGGTCCGGAATCAGGAACACCGGGGAGCTGTTTTTT. It encodes CSAWGSGIRNTGELFF.